The clone carrying this T cell receptor beta chain was detected ten times or more. Its antigen is undetermined. The data originate from a study of glioma-infiltrating T cells. Overall study results and limits: Only very few CDR3 sequences appeared in both tissue and blood. Non-neoplastic patients had below-expected tissue-blood divergence, while all gliomas exceeded expectation.

TCR alpha and beta CDR3 regions were amplified from RNA using iRepertoire nested multiplex PCR. One-step reverse transcription and amplification started from roughly 100-400 ng of tissue mRNA or PBMC total RNA. In TCRdb, the multiplex PCR reads were re-called with MiXCR into one record per CDR3 protein. The sample carries about 130,000 distinct CDR3 sequences, roughly 25% recorded once. From germline, CDR1 is SGHAT and CDR2 FQNNGV. The CDR3 runs 12 residues. Between the trimmed V and J ends, which lost 3 bases and 6 bases, there was a span of 8 bases. J is TRBJ1-1 and V is TRBV11-2, with D tentatively TRBD1 (5 bases). The source is a human donor with low-grade glioma or glioblastoma, undergoing nonglioma brain surgery, or in good health (not recorded which). Specimen: glioma tissue, nonneoplastic brain tissue, or PBMCs (not recorded which). DNA of the CDR3: TGTGCCAGCAGCTTGAGGACACCTGAAGCTTTCTTT. Amino acid sequence: CASSLRTPEAFF.